A selection of T cell receptor beta chains follows, all from one sample in a study of cytomegalovirus exposure and HLA in healthy donors. Assay used: immunoSEQ multiplex PCR; TCRdb lists only in-frame clones, some missing. This sample has 100,000 to 150,000 clones, with around 80% found just once. Sequenced material: PBMCs. These TCRs come from a woman aged 25-40 years in good health and CMV-seronegative. CDR3s include the opening cysteine and the closing phenylalanine or tryptophan. Each record gives: D gene, clone size, J gene, V gene, CDR3 DNA, CDR3 protein. D genes are given only for firm matches. Rows may omit the clone size; those that give it use once, few, many or a size class.

TRBD2 | - | TRBJ2-3 | TRBV7-2 | TGTGCCAGCAGCTTACGGGGCTATAGCGGGAGGGCCACAGATACGCAGTATTTT | CASSLRGYSGRATDTQYF
- | - | TRBJ1-1 | TRBV11-1 | TGTGCCAGCAGCTTGGGAGGGCCTATGAACACTGAAGCTTTCTTT | CASSLGGPMNTEAFF
TRBD1 | few | TRBJ1-4 | TRBV9 | TGTGCCAGCAGCCATACAGGGGTCGCAACTAATGAAAAACTGTTTTTT | CASSHTGVATNEKLFF
- | - | TRBJ1-2 | TRBV4-1 | TGCGCCAGCAGCCAAGCCGGCAGGGGCATAGGCTATGGCTACACCTTC | CASSQAGRGIGYGYTF
- | - | TRBJ2-3 | TRBV7-9 | TGTGCCAGCAGCCGACTAGCAGATACGCAGTATTTT | CASSRLADTQYF
TRBD1 | few | TRBJ2-7 | TRBV27 | TGTGCCAGCAGCCCGGACAGGGGGGACGAGCAGTACTTC | CASSPDRGDEQYF
- | - | TRBJ2-3 | TRBV5-1 | TGCGCCAGCAGCTTGGAGAGGGAAGCAGATACGCAGTATTTT | CASSLEREADTQYF
- | - | TRBJ1-3 | TRBV12-5 | TGTGCTAGTGGTTTGGTAGTGGCCCGGGCGGAGGCGAGCTCTGGAAACACCATATATTTT | CASGLVVARAEASSGNTIYF
TRBD2 | few | TRBJ2-5 | TRBV7-2 | TGTGCCAGCAGCCTGACGGGACTAGGGACAGAGACCCAGTACTTC | CASSLTGLGTETQYF
TRBD2 | - | TRBJ2-1 | TRBV9 | TGTGCCAGCAGCAAAACGGGACTAGACATCGATGAGCAGTTCTTC | CASSKTGLDIDEQFF
- | few | TRBJ1-1 | TRBV30 | TGTGCCTGGAGTGCGGGGTTCGCTGAAGCTTTCTTT | CAWSAGFAEAFF
TRBD1 | - | TRBJ2-3 | TRBV7-9 | TGTGCCAGCAGCCTCCGGACAGGGGACACAGATACGCAGTATTTT | CASSLRTGDTDTQYF
- | once | TRBJ1-4 | TRBV7-9 | TGTTCCAGCAGCCCCAGGACGGGGGGAGTTAATGAAAAACTGTTTTTT | CSSSPRTGGVNEKLFF
TRBD1 | - | TRBJ1-3 | TRBV6-1 | TGTGCCAGCAGTGAGGACAGGTGGGGAAACACCATATATTTT | CASSEDRWGNTIYF
- | - | TRBJ1-2 | TRBV5-6 | TGTGCCAGCAGCGGAGGGGCGGGCTACACCTTC | CASSGGAGYTF
- | - | TRBJ1-1 | TRBV30 | TGTGCTTGGAGTGTACCTTCTTACAGGCCATCGAACACTGAAGCTTTCTTT | CAWSVPSYRPSNTEAFF
- | - | TRBJ1-2 | TRBV4-1 | TGCGCCAGCAGCCAAGAAACGAGAAACTATGGCTACACCTTC | CASSQETRNYGYTF
TRBD1 | - | TRBJ2-3 | TRBV30 | TGTGCCTGGAGGGGACAGGGATCGACGCAGTATTTT | CAWRGQGSTQYF
- | - | TRBJ1-2 | TRBV5-1 | TGCGCCAGCAGCTTCACAGGATTACCAAACTATGGCTACACCTTC | CASSFTGLPNYGYTF
- | - | TRBJ1-2 | TRBV4-1 | TGCGCCAGCAGCCAAGATAAAAACAACCCCTACTATGGCTACACCTTC | CASSQDKNNPYYGYTF
- | - | TRBJ1-6 | TRBV30 | TGTGCCTGGAGAGCGGACGGGATCCCCAATTCACCCCTCCACTTT | CAWRADGIPNSPLHF
- | - | TRBJ2-3 | TRBV2 | TGTGCCAGCAGTGATACGGGAGATACGCAGTATTTT | CASSDTGDTQYF